This passage covers 28 T cell receptor beta chains from one sample sequenced in a study of cytomegalovirus exposure and HLA in healthy donors. 13 Jbeta primers and 60 Vbeta primers were used for the PCR. Only in-frame clones appear in the TCRdb table, and some are missing; sequencing was by immunoSEQ multiplex PCR. The sample has approximately 160,000 clones; roughly 80% are singletons. The sequencing input was PBMCs. The origin of the receptors is a male donor in good health and CMV-seronegative.

V gene TRBV7-2 combines with J gene TRBJ1-6; D not certain. Trimming cost V 7 bases and J 8 bases, with 12 bases left between them. The CDR3 is 13 amino acids. Germline V gene sequence: CDR1 SGHTA, CDR2 FQGNSA. In DNA form, the CDR3 reads TGTGCCAGCACCCGCGGGCGGGATTCACCCCTCCACTTT. As protein: CASTRGRDSPLHF.

The chain combines TRBV5-1 with TRBJ2-7; 12 positions match TRBD1. The junction had 5 bases not matched to a gene; V was cut back by 7 bases and J by 9 bases. CDR3 size: 12 residues. CDR1 and CDR2 (germline): SGHRS, YFSETQ. CDR3 loop: CASGGTGGVQYF. CDR3 DNA: TGCGCCAGCGGAGGGACAGGGGGCGTGCAGTACTTC.

This clone was observed a handful of times. The chain links TRBV10-3 to TRBJ2-3; TRBD2 agrees at 8 bases. Germline V gene sequence: CDR1 ENHRY, CDR2 SYGVKD. The CDR3 sequence is 17 residues long. With V trimmed by 0 bases and J by 0 bases, 5 bases remained unmatched. The CDR3 loop reads CAISESMSGGSTDTQYF. CDR3 coding DNA: TGTGCCATCAGTGAGTCGATGAGCGGGGGAAGCACAGATACGCAGTATTTT.

This clone was seen only a few times. The V call is TRBV7-9, the J call TRBJ2-1; 11 positions agree with TRBD2. This CDR3 has 15 residues. Trimming took 3 bases from V and 6 from J; bases not matched to a gene: 4. Per the germline V gene, CDR1 is SEHNR and CDR2 is FQNEAQ (reference sequence). CDR3 loop: CASSFRTSGSNEQFF. Here the CDR3 DNA reads TGTGCCAGCAGCTTTAGAACTAGCGGGAGCAATGAGCAGTTCTTC.

This chain joins TRBV5-6 and TRBJ1-1; 7 bases match TRBD1. The J segment lost 0 bases and the V segment lost 4 bases, leaving 18 bases of the junction unmatched. Germline CDR1 SGHDT, CDR2 YYEEEE. The CDR3 sequence is 19 residues long. CDR3 sequence (DNA): TGTGCCAGCAGCCGAGACCGACAGGGTTTGATTGGAATGAACACTGAAGCTTTCTTT. This codes for CASSRDRQGLIGMNTEAFF.

The genes are TRBV7-3 and TRBJ2-5, with 9 bases fitting TRBD1. CDR3 size: 15 residues. With 5 bases clipped from V and 4 bases from J, the junction kept 8 bases outside the gene matches. The germline gives CDR1 SGHTA, CDR2 FQGTGA. The CDR3 sequence is CASSRTGGGGETQYF. The CDR3 nucleotides are TGTGCCAGCAGCCGAACAGGGGGCGGGGGAGAGACCCAGTACTTC. Drawing the rest from reference TRBV7-3 and TRBJ2-5, the complete variable domain is GAGVSQTPSNKVTEKGKYVELRCDPISGHTALYWYRQSLGQGPEFLIYFQGTGAADDSGLPNDRFFAVRPEGSVSTLKIQRTERGDSAVYLCASSRTGGGGETQYFGPGTRLLVL.

The genes are TRBV18 and TRBJ1-1; 8 positions agree with TRBD1. The CDR3 totals 17 residues. Germline lookup yields CDR1 KGHSH and CDR2 LQKENI. After removal of 6 bases from V and 4 bases from J, the junction contained 16 bases not matched to a gene. CDR3 in DNA: TGTGCCAGCTCCCCAGGGGGACCACAGGGGGGGGTCACTGAAGCTTTCTTT. Residues: CASSPGGPQGGVTEAFF.

Only one count was recorded for this clone. The V gene is TRBV11-2, the J gene TRBJ1-4; D is undetermined. This CDR3 is built from 15 residues. V was clipped by 5 bases and J by 7 bases, with 17 bases between them. The V gene's germline CDR1 is SGHAT and CDR2 FQNNGV. The CDR3 protein is CASSLTPLAIEKLFF. The CDR3 DNA is TGTGCCAGCAGCCTGACGCCTCTAGCTATTGAAAAACTGTTTTTT.

The gene calls are TRBV11-3 and TRBJ2-5, with a weak D call TRBD2 (7 bases). Germline values: CDR1 SGHNT, CDR2 YENEEA. The CDR3 spans 15 residues. Trimming took 5 bases from V and 4 from J, leaving 17 bases between them. CDR3 nucleotides: TGTGCCAGCAGCCAAGGGGGAGGGGGAGGAGAGACCCAGTACTTC. It specifies CASSQGGGGGETQYF. Full variable domain (missing parts from reference TRBV11-3 and TRBJ2-5): EAGVVQSPRYKIIEKKQPVAFWCNPISGHNTLYWYLQNLGQGPELLIRYENEEAVDDSQLPKDRFSAERLKGVDSTLKIQPAELGDSAVYLCASSQGGGGGETQYFGPGTRLLVL.

This rearrangement joins TRBV7-7 to TRBJ1-3; D not resolved. CDR3 length: 15 amino acids. The V gene lost 2 bases and the J gene lost 1 base, with 9 bases spanning the gap. CDR1 and CDR2 (germline): SSHAT, FNYEAQ (reference sequence). The CDR3 DNA sequence: TGTGCCAGCAGCTTATCCACAGCTTCTGGAAACACCATATATTTT. This translates into CASSLSTASGNTIYF.

The genes are TRBV7-9 and TRBJ2-1; D uncertain. The CDR3 contains 17 residues. V was trimmed by 1 base and J by 0 bases, leaving 13 bases between them. Germline lookup yields CDR1 SEHNR and CDR2 FQNEAQ (reference sequence). The CDR3 protein is CASSLVMGPSSYNEQFF. The CDR3 DNA reads TGTGCCAGCAGCTTAGTGATGGGCCCCAGCTCCTACAATGAGCAGTTCTTC.

The chain links TRBV2 to TRBJ2-1; D ambiguous. This CDR3 comprises 13 residues. CDR1 is SNHLY, CDR2 FYNNEI, per germline. V was shortened by 4 bases and J by 12 bases, with 16 bases between the two germline ends. CDR3 sequence (DNA): TGTGCCAGCAGTGTTTCTAGACTTCTCGGGCAGTTCTTC. It translates to CASSVSRLLGQFF.

The rearrangement uses TRBV28 and TRBJ2-7, with TRBD2 as a possible D gene (7 bases). Germline lookup yields CDR1 MDHEN and CDR2 SYDVKM. The CDR3 totals 14 residues. V was pared by 5 bases and J by 6 bases, with 17 bases between. The CDR3 bases are TGTGCCAGCAGTCCGCCCCCGGGGGGCTCCGAGCAGTACTTC. It yields the protein CASSPPPGGSEQYF.

The chain joins TRBV19 to TRBJ1-2, with a weak D call TRBD1 (5 bases). V was pared by 5 bases and J by 0 bases, with 7 bases between. The germline V gene encodes CDR1 LNHDA and CDR2 SQIVND (reference sequence). The CDR3 totals 13 residues. Here the CDR3 reads CASSATANYGYTF. In DNA, the CDR3 is TGTGCCAGTAGTGCGACAGCTAACTATGGCTACACCTTC.

This clone appeared once. The rearrangement joins TRBV29-1 to TRBJ2-5, with a possible D match to TRBD1 (6 bases). The CDR3 runs 13 residues. The V end was cut by 5 bases, the J end by 4 bases, with 14 bases between. Germline CDR1 SQVTM, CDR2 ANQGSEA. The CDR3 region is CSVPRQVPETQYF. The DNA for the CDR3 is TGCAGCGTTCCGCGACAGGTCCCAGAGACCCAGTACTTC.

The chain has TRBV7-6 and TRBJ2-5, with D possibly being TRBD2 (6 bases). V was cut by 0 bases and J by 11 bases, with 13 bases left in between. The CDR3 spans 13 residues. Germline values: CDR1 SGHVS, CDR2 FNYEAQ. The CDR3 spells CASSLASPGEQYF. The CDR3 nucleotides are TGTGCCAGCAGCTTAGCCTCCCCGGGGGAGCAGTACTTC.

The chain combines TRBV4-3 with TRBJ2-7; 14 bases are a match to TRBD2. The CDR3 contains 18 residues. J lost 8 bases, V lost 4 bases, and 16 bases had no gene match. The germline gives CDR1 LGHNA, CDR2 YSLEER. The CDR3 bases are TGCGCCAGCAGCCCTGGGACTAGCGGGAGCCCCGGGGACCTTCAGCAGTACTTC. It is translated as CASSPGTSGSPGDLQQYF.

The CDR3: CASSSPSQAPGNTIYF. The CDR3 DNA is TGTGCCAGCAGCTCACCGTCCCAGGCGCCTGGAAACACCATATATTTT. The rearrangement joins TRBV7-9 to TRBJ1-3; D is uncertain. Per the germline V gene, CDR1 is SEHNR and CDR2 is FQNEAQ (reference sequence). This CDR3 has 16 residues. Trimming took 4 bases from V and 2 from J, leaving 15 bases between them.

The chain recombines TRBV7-9 with TRBJ1-3, with 7 positions matching TRBD1. V was clipped by 1 base and J by 0 bases; unmatched bases: 6. Per the germline V gene, CDR1 is SEHNR and CDR2 is FQNEAQ (reference sequence). The CDR3 loop spans 17 amino acids. CDR3 in amino acids: CASSLGGGGRSGNTIYF. The CDR3 DNA is TGTGCCAGCAGCTTAGGAGGGGGCGGACGCTCTGGAAACACCATATATTTT.

The genes are TRBV5-1 and TRBJ2-7; possible D gene TRBD2, 5 bases. V shed 2 bases and J shed 4 bases, with 10 bases lying between them. This CDR3 comprises 13 residues. Germline assignment: CDR1 SGHRS and CDR2 YFSETQ. The CDR3 sequence: CASSLGSTYEQYF. The CDR3 coding sequence is TGCGCCAGCAGCTTAGGGAGTACTTACGAGCAGTACTTC.

The genes are TRBV12-5 and TRBJ2-1; 9 nucleotides align to TRBD2. CDR1 is LGHNT and CDR2 is FRNRAP in the germline V gene. The CDR3 is made up of 15 amino acids. Trimming cost V 6 bases and J 8 bases; bases outside gene matches: 11. CDR3 sequence: CASGSGRGGLDEQFF. CDR3 nucleotide sequence: TGTGCTAGTGGGTCGGGGCGGGGGGGCCTAGATGAGCAGTTCTTC.

This chain uses TRBV6-1 with TRBJ2-5, with TRBD2 identical over 10 bases. Judging by the DNA end, TRBJ2-7 fits better; the J call may be wrong. This CDR3 region has 15 residues. Germline assignment: CDR1 MNHNS and CDR2 SASEGT. The CDR3 sequence: CASRPPLAGSYEQYF. The CDR3, as DNA: TGTGCCAGCAGACCCCCACTAGCGGGAAGCTACGAGCAGTACTTC.

This chain connects TRBV5-5 to TRBJ1-5, with TRBD1 matching 8 bases. CDR1 and CDR2 from the germline V gene are SGHKS and YYEKEE (reference sequence). The CDR3 extends over 14 amino acids. Trimming took 4 bases from V and 4 from J; bases not matched to a gene: 4. The CDR3 nucleotides are TGTGCCAGCAGCACGGGACAGGCAAATCAGCCCCAGCATTTT. This sequence encodes CASSTGQANQPQHF.

The V and J genes are TRBV4-3 and TRBJ1-4, with 9 bases aligning to TRBD1. Trimming at V came to 1 base and at J to 8 bases, leaving 5 bases not matched to a gene. Germline values: CDR1 LGHNA, CDR2 YSLEER. The CDR3 loop spans 15 amino acids. The DNA for the CDR3 is TGCGCCAGCAGCCAAGGGGGGACAGGGAGAGAAAAACTGTTTTTT. Translation gives CASSQGGTGREKLFF.

CDR3 DNA: TGTGCCAGCAGCTTACGGGGGACGGAGACCCAGTACTTC. Translated: CASSLRGTETQYF. This sequence joins TRBV13 and TRBJ2-5; tentative D call: TRBD2 (6 bases). Per germline, CDR1 PRHDT and CDR2 FYEKMQ (reference sequence). The V end was cut by 2 bases, the J end by 5 bases, with 9 bases between. CDR3 size: 13 residues.

V usage is TRBV6-1 and J usage is TRBJ1-2; tentative D call: TRBD1 (6 bases). The germline gives CDR1 MNHNS, CDR2 SASEGT. CDR3 length: 12 amino acids. The ends were cut back, 6 bases at V and 8 bases at J, with 13 bases in the middle. The CDR3 coding sequence is TGTGCCAGCAGGCTATCAGGGGAAGGCTACACCTTC. Amino acids: CASRLSGEGYTF.

The chain combines TRBV28 with TRBJ2-7; 7 positions match TRBD2. The CDR3 sequence is 14 residues long. V shed 5 bases, J shed 0 bases, and the junction held 4 bases outside the gene matches. The germline V gene encodes CDR1 MDHEN and CDR2 SYDVKM. CDR3 sequence (DNA): TGTGCCAGCAGTCCGGGACTAAGCTCCTACGAGCAGTACTTC. This codes for CASSPGLSSYEQYF.

The gene calls are TRBV9 and TRBJ1-2; 10 bases line up with TRBD1. CDR1 is SGDLS and CDR2 is YYNGEE in the germline V gene. The CDR3 is 15 residues long. V lost 0 bases and J lost 4; bases outside the gene matches: 3. CDR3 loop: CASSVAGDRGYGYTF. CDR3 DNA: TGTGCCAGCAGCGTAGCGGGGGACAGGGGCTATGGCTACACCTTC.